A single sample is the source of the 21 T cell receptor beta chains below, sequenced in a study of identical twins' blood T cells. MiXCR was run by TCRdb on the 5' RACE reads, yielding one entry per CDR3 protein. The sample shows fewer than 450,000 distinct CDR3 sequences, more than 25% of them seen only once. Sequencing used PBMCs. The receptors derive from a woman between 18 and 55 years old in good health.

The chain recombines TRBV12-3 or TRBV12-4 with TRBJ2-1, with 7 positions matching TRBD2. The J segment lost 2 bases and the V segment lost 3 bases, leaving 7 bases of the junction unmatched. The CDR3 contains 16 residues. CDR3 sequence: CASSLARDYPYNEQFF. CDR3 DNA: TGTGCCAGCAGTTTGGCGCGGGACTATCCCTACAATGAGCAGTTCTTC.

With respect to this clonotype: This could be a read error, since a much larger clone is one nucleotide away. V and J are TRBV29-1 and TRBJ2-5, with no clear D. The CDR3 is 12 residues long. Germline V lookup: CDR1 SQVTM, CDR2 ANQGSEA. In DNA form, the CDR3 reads TGCAGCGTTGAAGGGGTCCGAGAGGCCCAGTACTTC. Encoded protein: CSVEGVREAQYF.

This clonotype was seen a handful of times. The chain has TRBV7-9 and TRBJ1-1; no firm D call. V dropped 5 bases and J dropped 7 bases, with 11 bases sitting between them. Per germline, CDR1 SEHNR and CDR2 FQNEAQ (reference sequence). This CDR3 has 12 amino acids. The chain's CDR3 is CASSRDGVEAFF. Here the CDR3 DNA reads TGTGCCAGCAGCCGGGATGGGGTTGAAGCTTTCTTT.

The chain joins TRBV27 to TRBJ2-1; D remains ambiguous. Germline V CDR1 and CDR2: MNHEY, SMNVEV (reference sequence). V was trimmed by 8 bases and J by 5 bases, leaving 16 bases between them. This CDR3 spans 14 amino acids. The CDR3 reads CASSDMPDHNEQFF. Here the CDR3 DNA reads TGTGCCAGCTCTGACATGCCGGACCACAATGAGCAGTTCTTC.

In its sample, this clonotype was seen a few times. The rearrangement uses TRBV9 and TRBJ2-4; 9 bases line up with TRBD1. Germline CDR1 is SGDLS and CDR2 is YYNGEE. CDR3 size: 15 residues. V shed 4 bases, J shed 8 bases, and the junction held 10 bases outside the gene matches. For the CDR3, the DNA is TGTGCCAGCAGCCTTACCGGAACAGGGGGCGACATTCAGTACTTC. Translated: CASSLTGTGGDIQYF.

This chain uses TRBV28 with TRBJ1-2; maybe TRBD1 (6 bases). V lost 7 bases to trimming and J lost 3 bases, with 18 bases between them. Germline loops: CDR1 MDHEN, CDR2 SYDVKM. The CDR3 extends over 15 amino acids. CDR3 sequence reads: CASTPQPGAYYGYTF. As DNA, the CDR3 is TGTGCCAGCACCCCACAACCAGGGGCGTACTATGGCTACACCTTC.

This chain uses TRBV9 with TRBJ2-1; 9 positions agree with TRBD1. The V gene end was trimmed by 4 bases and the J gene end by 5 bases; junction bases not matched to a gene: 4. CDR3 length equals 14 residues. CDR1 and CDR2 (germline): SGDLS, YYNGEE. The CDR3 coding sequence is TGTGCCAGCAGCATCCGGGACAGGGACAATGAGCAGTTCTTC. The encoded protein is CASSIRDRDNEQFF.

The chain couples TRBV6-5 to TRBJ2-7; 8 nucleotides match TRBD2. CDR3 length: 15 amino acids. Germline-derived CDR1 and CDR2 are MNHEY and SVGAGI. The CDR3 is CAISYSGLGSYEQYV. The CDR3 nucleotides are TGTGCCATCAGTTACTCGGGACTAGGGTCCTACGAGCAGTACGTC.

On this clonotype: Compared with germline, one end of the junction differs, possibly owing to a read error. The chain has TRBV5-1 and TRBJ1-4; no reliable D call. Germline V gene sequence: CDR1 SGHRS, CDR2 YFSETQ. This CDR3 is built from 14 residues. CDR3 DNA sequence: TGTGCCAGCAGTTTAACGGGTGCGAATGAAAAACTGTTTTTT. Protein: CASSLTGANEKLFF.

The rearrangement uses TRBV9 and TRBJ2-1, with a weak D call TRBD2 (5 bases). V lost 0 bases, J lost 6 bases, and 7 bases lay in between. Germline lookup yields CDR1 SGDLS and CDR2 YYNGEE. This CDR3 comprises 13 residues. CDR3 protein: CASSVGLLNEQFF. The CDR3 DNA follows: TGTGCCAGCAGCGTAGGACTACTCAATGAGCAGTTCTTC.

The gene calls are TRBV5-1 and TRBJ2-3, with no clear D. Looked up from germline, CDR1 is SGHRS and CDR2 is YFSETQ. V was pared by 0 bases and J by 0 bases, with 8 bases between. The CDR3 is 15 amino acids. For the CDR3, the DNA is TGCGCCAGCAGCTTGGAGGGTAGCAGCACAGATACGCAGTATTTT. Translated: CASSLEGSSTDTQYF. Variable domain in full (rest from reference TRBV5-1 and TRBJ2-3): KAGVTQTPRYLIKTRGQQVTLSCSPISGHRSVSWYQQTPGQGLQFLFEYFSETQRNKGNFPGRFSGRQFSNSRSEMNVSTLELGDSALYLCASSLEGSSTDTQYFGPGTRLTVL.

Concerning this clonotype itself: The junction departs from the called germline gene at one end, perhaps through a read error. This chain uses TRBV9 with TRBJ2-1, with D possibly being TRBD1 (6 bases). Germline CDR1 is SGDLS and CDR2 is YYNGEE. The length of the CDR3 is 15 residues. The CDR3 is CACSVGGSSRNEQFF. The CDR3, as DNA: TGTGCCTGCAGCGTAGGGGGTAGCTCTCGGAATGAGCAGTTCTTC.

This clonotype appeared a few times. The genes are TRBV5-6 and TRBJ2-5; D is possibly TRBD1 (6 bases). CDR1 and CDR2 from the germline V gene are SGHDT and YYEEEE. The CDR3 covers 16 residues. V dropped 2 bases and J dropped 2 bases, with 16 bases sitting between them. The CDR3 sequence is CASSFSSGVGQETQYF. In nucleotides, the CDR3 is TGTGCCAGCAGCTTTTCCTCAGGGGTTGGACAAGAGACCCAGTACTTC.

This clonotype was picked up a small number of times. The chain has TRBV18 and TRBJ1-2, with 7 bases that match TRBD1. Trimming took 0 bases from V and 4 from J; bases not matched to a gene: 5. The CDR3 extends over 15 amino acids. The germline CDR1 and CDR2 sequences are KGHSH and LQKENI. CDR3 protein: CASSPPGGGFYGYTF. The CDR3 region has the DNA TGTGCCAGCTCACCACCGGGAGGGGGCTTCTATGGCTACACCTTC.

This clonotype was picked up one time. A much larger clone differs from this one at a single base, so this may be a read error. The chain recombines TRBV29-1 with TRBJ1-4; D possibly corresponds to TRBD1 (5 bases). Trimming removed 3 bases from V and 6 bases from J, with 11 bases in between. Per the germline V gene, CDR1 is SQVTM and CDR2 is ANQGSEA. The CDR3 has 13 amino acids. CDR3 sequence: CSVDPRGDEKLFF. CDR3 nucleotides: TGCAGCGTTGATCCAAGGGGCGATGAAAAACTGTTTTTT.

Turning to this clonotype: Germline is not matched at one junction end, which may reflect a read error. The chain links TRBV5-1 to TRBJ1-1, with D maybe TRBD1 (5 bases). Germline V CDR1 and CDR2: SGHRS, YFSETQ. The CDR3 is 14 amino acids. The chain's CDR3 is CASSLARGNTESFF. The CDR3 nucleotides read TGCGCCAGCAGCTTGGCGCGGGGGAACACTGAATCTTTCTTT.

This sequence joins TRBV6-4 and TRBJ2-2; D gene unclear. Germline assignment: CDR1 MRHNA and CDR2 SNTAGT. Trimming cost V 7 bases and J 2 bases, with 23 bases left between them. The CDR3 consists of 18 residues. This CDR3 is CASKFLDRIPTNTGELFF. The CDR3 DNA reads TGTGCCAGCAAGTTTCTCGATCGCATCCCAACAAACACCGGGGAGCTGTTTTTT.

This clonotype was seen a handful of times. CDR3 coding DNA: TGTGCCAGCAGCGTAGCTACGGGAGCAAGGGGCACTGAAGCTTTCTTT. Protein: CASSVATGARGTEAFF. V usage is TRBV9 and J usage is TRBJ1-1; D perhaps matches TRBD1 (5 bases). The length of the CDR3 is 16 residues. Trimming cost V 0 bases and J 4 bases, with 16 bases left between them. The germline V gene encodes CDR1 SGDLS and CDR2 YYNGEE.

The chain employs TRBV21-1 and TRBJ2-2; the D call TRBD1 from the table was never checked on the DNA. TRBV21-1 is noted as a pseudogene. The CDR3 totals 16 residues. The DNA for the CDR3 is TGTGCCAACAGCAAAGAAAGGGGGCATACCACCCGGGAGCTGTTTTTT. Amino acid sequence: CANSKERGHTTRELFF.

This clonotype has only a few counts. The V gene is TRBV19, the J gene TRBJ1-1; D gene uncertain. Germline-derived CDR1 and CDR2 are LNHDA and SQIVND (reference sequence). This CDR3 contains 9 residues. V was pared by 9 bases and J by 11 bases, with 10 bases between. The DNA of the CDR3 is TGTGCCAGGCCCAGGAGGGCTTTCTTT. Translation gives CARPRRAFF.

Written as DNA, the CDR3 is TGCAGCGTTGAAGATCAGTTAGGCTACGAGCAGTACTTC. This encodes CSVEDQLGYEQYF. The chain is built from TRBV29-1 and TRBJ2-7; D uncertain. This CDR3 region has 13 residues. Trimming cost V 0 bases and J 3 bases, with 9 bases left between them. Germline CDR1 reads SQVTM; CDR2 reads ANQGSEA.